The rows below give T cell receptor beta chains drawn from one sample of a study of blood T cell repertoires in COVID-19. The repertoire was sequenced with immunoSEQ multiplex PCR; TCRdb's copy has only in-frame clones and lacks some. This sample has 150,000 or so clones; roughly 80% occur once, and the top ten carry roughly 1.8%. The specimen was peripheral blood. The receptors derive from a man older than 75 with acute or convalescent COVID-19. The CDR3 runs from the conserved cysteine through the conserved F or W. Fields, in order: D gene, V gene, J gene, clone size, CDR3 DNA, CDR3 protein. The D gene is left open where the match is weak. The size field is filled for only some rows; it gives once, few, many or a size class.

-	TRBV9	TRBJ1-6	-	TGTGCCAGCAGCGTAGCGGGGTCGAATTCACCCCTCCACTTT	CASSVAGSNSPLHF
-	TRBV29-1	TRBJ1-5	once	TGCAGCGCCGTGACAGATAGCAATCAGCCCCAGCATTTT	CSAVTDSNQPQHF
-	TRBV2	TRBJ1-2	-	TGTGCCAGCAGTGATTCTGCCGCGCGTGGCTACACCTTC	CASSDSAARGYTF
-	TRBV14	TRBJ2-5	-	TGTGCCAGCAGCCACAGGGACAATCCAAGAGGGACCCAGTACTTC	CASSHRDNPRGTQYF
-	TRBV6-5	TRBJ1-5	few	TGTGCCAGCAGCACAGGCGTCAATCAGCCCCAGCATTTT	CASSTGVNQPQHF
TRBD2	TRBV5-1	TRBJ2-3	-	TGCGCCAGCAGCTTAGCGGGGGGCCGCACAGATACGCAGTATTTT	CASSLAGGRTDTQYF
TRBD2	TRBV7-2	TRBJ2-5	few	TGTGCCAGCAGCTTAGTTGGAACTAGCGGGGGTCAGGGGACCCAGTACTTC	CASSLVGTSGGQGTQYF
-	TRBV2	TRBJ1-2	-	TGTGCCAGCACCCTGACAGCCGTCTATGGCTACACCTTC	CASTLTAVYGYTF
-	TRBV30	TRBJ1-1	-	TGTGCCTGGAGTGACACCCCTGAAGCTTTCTTT	CAWSDTPEAFF
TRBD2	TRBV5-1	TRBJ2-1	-	TGCGCCAGCAGCAACGGACTAGCGGGGGTTATGGGGAATGAGCAGTTCTTC	CASSNGLAGVMGNEQFF
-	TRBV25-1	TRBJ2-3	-	TGTGCCAGCAGTGAATTGGGAGGGGGGCATACCAGGGCTACGCAGTATTTT	CASSELGGGHTRATQYF
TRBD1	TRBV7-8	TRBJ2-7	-	TGTGCCAGCAGCCTACGGGACAGGGGTGACGAGCAGTACTTC	CASSLRDRGDEQYF
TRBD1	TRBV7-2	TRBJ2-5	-	TGTGCCAGCAGCTTAGCGACAGGGTCGTTAGAGACCCAGTACTTC	CASSLATGSLETQYF